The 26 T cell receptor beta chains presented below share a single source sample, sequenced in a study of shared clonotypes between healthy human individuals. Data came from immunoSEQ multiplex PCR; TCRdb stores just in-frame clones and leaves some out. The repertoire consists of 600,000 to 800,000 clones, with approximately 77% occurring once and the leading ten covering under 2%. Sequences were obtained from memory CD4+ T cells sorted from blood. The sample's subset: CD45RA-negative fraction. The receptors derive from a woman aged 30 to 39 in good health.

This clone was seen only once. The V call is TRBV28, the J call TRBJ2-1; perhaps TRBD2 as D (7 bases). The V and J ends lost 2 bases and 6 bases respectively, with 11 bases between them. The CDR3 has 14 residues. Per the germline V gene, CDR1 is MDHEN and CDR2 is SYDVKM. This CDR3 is CASSLTRGGNEQFF. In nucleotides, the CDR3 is TGTGCCAGCAGTTTAACGAGGGGGGGCAATGAGCAGTTCTTC.

CDR3 loop: CASSRGGDTQYF. CDR3 sequence (DNA): TGTGCCAGCTCACGGGGAGGAGATACGCAGTATTTT. The chain recombines TRBV18 with TRBJ2-3; tentative D call: TRBD2 (6 bases). The CDR3 is 12 amino acids. The germline gives CDR1 KGHSH, CDR2 LQKENI. The ends were cut back, 4 bases at V and 5 bases at J, with 7 bases in the middle.

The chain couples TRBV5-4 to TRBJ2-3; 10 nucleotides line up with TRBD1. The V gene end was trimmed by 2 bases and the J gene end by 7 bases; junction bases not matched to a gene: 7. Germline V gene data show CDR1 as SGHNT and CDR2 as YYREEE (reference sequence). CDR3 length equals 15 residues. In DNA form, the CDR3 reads TGTGCCAGCAGCTTACCGGGACAGGGGATATATACGCAGTATTTT. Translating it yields CASSLPGQGIYTQYF.

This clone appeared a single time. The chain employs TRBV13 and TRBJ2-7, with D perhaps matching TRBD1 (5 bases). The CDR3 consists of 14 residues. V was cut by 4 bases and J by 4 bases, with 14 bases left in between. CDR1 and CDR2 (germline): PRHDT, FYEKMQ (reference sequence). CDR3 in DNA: TGTGCCAGCAGCTCCTCCCTCAGGGAATACGAGCAGTACTTC. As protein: CASSSSLREYEQYF.

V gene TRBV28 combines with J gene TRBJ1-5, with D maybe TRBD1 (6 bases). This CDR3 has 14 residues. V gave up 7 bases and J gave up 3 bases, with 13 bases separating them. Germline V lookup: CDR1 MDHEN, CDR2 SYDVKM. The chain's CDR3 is CASTAGGPNQPQHF. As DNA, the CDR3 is TGTGCCAGCACCGCCGGGGGGCCCAATCAGCCCCAGCATTTT.

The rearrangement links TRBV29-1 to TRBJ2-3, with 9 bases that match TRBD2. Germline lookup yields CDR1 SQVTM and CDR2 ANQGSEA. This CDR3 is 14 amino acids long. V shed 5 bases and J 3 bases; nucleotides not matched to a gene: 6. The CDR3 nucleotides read TGCAGCGTTAGCGGGAGGTTAGGTACAGATACGCAGTATTTT. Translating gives CSVSGRLGTDTQYF.

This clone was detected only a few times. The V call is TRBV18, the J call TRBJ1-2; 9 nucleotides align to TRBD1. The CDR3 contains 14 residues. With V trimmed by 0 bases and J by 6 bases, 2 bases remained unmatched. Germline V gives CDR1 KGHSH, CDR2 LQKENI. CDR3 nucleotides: TGTGCCAGCTCACCACCGGGACAGGGCCATGGCTACACCTTC. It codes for CASSPPGQGHGYTF.

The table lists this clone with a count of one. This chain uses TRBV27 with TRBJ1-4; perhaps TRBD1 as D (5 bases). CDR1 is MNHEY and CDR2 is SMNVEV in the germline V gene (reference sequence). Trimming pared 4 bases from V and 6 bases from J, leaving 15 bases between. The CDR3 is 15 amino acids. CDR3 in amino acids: CASSSGQQGDEKLFF. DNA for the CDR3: TGTGCCAGCAGTTCCGGGCAGCAAGGGGATGAAAAACTGTTTTTT.

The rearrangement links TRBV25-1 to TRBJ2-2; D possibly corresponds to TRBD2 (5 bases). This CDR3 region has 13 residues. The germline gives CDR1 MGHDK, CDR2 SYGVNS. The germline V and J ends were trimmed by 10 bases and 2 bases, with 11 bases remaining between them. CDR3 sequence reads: CATRTVNTGELFF. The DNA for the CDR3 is TGTGCCACCCGGACTGTTAACACCGGGGAGCTGTTTTTT.

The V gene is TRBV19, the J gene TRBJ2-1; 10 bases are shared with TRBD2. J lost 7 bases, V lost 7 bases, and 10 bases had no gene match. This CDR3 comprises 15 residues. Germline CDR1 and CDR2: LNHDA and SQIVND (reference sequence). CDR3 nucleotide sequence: TGTGCCAGTACCCTAGCGGGAGTGGTTTCGAATGAGCAGTTCTTC. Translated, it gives CASTLAGVVSNEQFF.

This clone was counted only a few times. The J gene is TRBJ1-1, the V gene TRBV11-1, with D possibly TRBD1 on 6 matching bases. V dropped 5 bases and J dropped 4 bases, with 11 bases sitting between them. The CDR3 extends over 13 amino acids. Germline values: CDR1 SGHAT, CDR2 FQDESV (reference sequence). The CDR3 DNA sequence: TGTGCCAGCAGCCGACGAGGGGGCACTGAAGCTTTCTTT. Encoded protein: CASSRRGGTEAFF.

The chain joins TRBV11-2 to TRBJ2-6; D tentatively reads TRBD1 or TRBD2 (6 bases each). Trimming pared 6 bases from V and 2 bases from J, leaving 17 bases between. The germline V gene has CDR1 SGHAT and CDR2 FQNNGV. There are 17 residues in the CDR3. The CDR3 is CASRHYGGPAGANVLTF. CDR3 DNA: TGTGCCAGCAGACATTACGGGGGCCCCGCTGGGGCCAACGTCCTGACTTTC.

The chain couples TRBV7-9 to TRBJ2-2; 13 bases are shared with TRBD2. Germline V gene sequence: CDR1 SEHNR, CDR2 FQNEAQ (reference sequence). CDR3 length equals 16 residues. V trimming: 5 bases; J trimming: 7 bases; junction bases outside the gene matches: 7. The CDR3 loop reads CASSPRGLAGIGELFF. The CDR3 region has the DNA TGTGCCAGCAGCCCCCGGGGACTAGCGGGAATCGGGGAGCTGTTTTTT.

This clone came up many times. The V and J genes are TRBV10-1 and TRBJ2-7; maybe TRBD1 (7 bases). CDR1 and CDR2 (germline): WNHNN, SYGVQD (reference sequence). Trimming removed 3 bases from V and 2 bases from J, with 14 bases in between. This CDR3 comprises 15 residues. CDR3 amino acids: CASSEGGGLTYEQYF. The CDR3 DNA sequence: TGCGCCAGCAGTGAAGGAGGGGGCCTCACCTACGAGCAGTACTTC.

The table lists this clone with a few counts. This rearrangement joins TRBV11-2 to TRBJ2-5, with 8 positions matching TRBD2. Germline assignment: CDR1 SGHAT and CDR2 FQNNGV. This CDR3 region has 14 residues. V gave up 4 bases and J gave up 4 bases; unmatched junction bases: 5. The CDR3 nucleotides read TGTGCCAGCAGCTATGCCGGGAGGGGAGAGACCCAGTACTTC. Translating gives CASSYAGRGETQYF.

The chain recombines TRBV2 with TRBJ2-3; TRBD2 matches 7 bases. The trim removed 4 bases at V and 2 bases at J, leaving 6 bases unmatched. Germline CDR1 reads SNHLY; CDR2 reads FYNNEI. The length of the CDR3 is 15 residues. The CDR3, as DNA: TGTGCCAGCAGTGTTAGGGGAGGGTACACAGATACGCAGTATTTT. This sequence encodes CASSVRGGYTDTQYF. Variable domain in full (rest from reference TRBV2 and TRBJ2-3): EPEVTQTPSHQVTQMGQEVILRCVPISNHLYFYWYRQILGQKVEFLVSFYNNEISEKSEIFDDQFSVERPDGSNFTLKIRSTKLEDSAMYFCASSVRGGYTDTQYFGPGTRLTVL.

CDR3 nucleotide sequence: TGTGCCAGCAGCCAAGTGGGGAGGGAGCTGTTTTTT. Its translation: CASSQVGRELFF. The chain has TRBV4-2 and TRBJ2-2; D gene unclear. The CDR3 extends over 12 amino acids. V was trimmed by 1 base and J by 9 bases, leaving 6 bases between them. Germline CDR1 reads LGHNA; CDR2 reads YNFKEQ.

In nucleotides, the CDR3 is TGTGCCAGCAGCCACAGACCTACCAATGAGCAGTTCTTC. It encodes CASSHRPTNEQFF. J is TRBJ2-1 and V is TRBV7-8; D gene unclear. Germline assignment: CDR1 SGHVS and CDR2 FQNEAQ. Trimming removed 5 bases at V and 6 bases at J, with 11 bases between. This CDR3 comprises 13 residues.

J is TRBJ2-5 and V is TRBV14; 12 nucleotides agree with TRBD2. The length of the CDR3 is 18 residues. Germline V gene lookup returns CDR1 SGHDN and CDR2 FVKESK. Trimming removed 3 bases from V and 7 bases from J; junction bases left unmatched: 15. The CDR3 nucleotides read TGTGCCAGCAGCCATACTGGGGGAGGACTAGCGGGATTTAGGACCCAGTACTTC. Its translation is CASSHTGGGLAGFRTQYF.

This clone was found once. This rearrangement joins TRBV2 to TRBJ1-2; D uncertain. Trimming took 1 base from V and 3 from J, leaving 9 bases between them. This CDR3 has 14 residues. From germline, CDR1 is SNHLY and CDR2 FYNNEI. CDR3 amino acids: CASSEVSGHYGYTF. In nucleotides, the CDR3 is TGTGCCAGCAGTGAAGTTTCAGGACACTATGGCTACACCTTC.

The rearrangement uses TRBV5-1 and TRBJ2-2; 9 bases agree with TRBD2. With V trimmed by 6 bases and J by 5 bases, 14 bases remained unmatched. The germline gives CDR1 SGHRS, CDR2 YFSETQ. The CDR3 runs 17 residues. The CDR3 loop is CASKGISGRGPTGELFF. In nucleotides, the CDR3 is TGCGCCAGCAAAGGTATTAGCGGGAGAGGGCCGACCGGGGAGCTGTTTTTT.

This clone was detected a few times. CDR3 sequence reads: CASSWTMSSYNEQFF. The DNA for the CDR3 is TGTGCCAGCAGTTGGACGATGAGCTCCTACAATGAGCAGTTCTTC. This chain uses TRBV2 with TRBJ2-1, with D uncertain. The CDR3 consists of 15 residues. CDR1 SNHLY and CDR2 FYNNEI come from the germline V gene. Trimming cost V 5 bases and J 0 bases, with 11 bases left between them.

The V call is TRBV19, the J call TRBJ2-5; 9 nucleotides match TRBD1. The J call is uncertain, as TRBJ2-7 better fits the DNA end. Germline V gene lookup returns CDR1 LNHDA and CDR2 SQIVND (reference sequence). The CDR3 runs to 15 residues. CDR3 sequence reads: CASSTLGTGLYEQYF. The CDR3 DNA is TGTGCCAGTAGTACGCTCGGGACAGGGTTGTACGAGCAGTACTTC.

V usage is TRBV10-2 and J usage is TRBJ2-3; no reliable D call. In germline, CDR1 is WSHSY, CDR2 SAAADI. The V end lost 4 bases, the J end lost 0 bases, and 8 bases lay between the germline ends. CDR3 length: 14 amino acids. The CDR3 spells CASSVVYSTDTQYF. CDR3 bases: TGCGCCAGCAGTGTGGTCTATAGCACAGATACGCAGTATTTT.

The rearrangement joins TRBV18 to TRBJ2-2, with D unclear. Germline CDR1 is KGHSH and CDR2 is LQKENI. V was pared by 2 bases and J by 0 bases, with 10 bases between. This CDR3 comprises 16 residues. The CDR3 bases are TGTGCCAGCTCACCATTCGGTCCAGCGAACACCGGGGAGCTGTTTTTT. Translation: CASSPFGPANTGELFF.

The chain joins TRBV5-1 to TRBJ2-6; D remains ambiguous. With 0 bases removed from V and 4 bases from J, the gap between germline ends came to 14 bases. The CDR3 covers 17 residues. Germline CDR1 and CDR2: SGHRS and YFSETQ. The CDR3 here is CASSLGFGLTGANVLTF. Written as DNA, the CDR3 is TGCGCCAGCAGCTTGGGTTTCGGGCTAACAGGGGCCAACGTCCTGACTTTC. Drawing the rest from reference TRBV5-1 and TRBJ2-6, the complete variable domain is KAGVTQTPRYLIKTRGQQVTLSCSPISGHRSVSWYQQTPGQGLQFLFEYFSETQRNKGNFPGRFSGRQFSNSRSEMNVSTLELGDSALYLCASSLGFGLTGANVLTFGAGSRLTVL.